There are a few counts of the clone carrying this T cell receptor (beta chain). This record comes from a study of cytomegalovirus exposure and HLA in healthy donors. Study at large: A prior study identified approximately 110 million unique TCR beta sequences from about 180 million T cells.

60 Vbeta and 13 Jbeta primers were used in PCR. Authors' data handling: In a later analysis, around 10 million of approximately 86 million unique beta chains occurred in at least two donors. Data came from immunoSEQ multiplex PCR; TCRdb stores just in-frame clones and leaves some out. V, J and clone size were drawn from that table, and D and trimming were deduced from the DNA. In the table there are fewer than 120,000 clones, more than 65% of which are singletons. At collection, donors were nominally healthy, but unrecorded immune exposures were probable. CDR1 is SGHTA, CDR2 FQGNSA, per germline. Trimming removed 3 bases from V and 6 bases from J, with 7 bases in between. The CDR3 loop spans 12 amino acids.

The sequencing input was PBMCs. The clonotype originates from a man in his thirties or forties in good health and CMV-seropositive. The chain is built from TRBV7-2 and TRBJ2-3; unclear D gene. CDR3 sequence: CASSLGADTQYF. CDR3 nucleotide sequence: TGTGCCAGCAGCTTGGGCGCGGATACGCAGTATTTT.